This T cell receptor (beta chain) was profiled in a study of molecular identifiers for immune sequencing clone quantification. Background on the study: In replicates, RNA taken from approximately 22,000 or 94,000 naive CD8 cells was divided five ways, and four portions underwent sequencing.

The authors built bulk TCR libraries by previously described methods with listed TCR primers. TCRdb reanalysed the PCR reads using MiXCR and keeps one entry per CDR3 protein. The sample shows hundreds of thousands of distinct CDR3 sequences, less than 30% of them seen only once. In its sample, this clonotype was seen once. A read error may explain this, as a much larger clone is one base away. This CDR3 comprises 15 residues. CDR1 is MNHEY, CDR2 SVGAGI, per germline. Trimming shortened V by 2 bases and J by 4 bases, and 13 bases separated the two germline ends. Naive CD8 libraries were made from around 18,000 to 910,000 sorted cells, and they used 10%, 30% or 50% RNA. CD8+CD4-CCR7+CD45RA+ cells were sorted as naive CD8 T cells.

The sequence came from a human donor in good health. Some libraries in this study had Jurkat cell RNA spiked in. Sequenced material: naive CD8+ T cells from blood, with Jurkat cell RNA spiked in. Subset denoted: FACS-sorted CD8+CD4-CCR7+CD45RA+ naive T cells. The chain recombines TRBV6-5 with TRBJ2-3; maybe TRBD2 (5 bases). The CDR3 DNA sequence: TGTGCCAGCAGTTACACGGTGGATAGCGCAGATACGCAGTATTTT. This translates into CASSYTVDSADTQYF.